Following are 10 T cell receptor beta chains from one sample sequenced in a study of T cell responses to AZD1222 COVID-19 vaccine. Clones were read by immunoSEQ multiplex PCR, and TCRdb kept only the in-frame ones, dropping some. Of 120,000 or so clones listed, roughly 90% are singletons. The sample here was peripheral blood, taken on day 0 of AZD1222 vaccination. The origin of the receptors is an adult in good health.

The chain joins TRBV10-2 to TRBJ2-1; possibly TRBD2 for D (5 bases). Trimming left V 3 bases short and J 15 bases short, with 15 bases between. The germline V gene encodes CDR1 WSHSY and CDR2 SAAADI. The CDR3 length is 12 residues. CDR3 DNA: TGCGCCAGCAGTGAATGGCCAGCGGATTGGTTCTTC. Translation: CASSEWPADWFF.

This clone was seen a handful of times. The chain uses TRBV20-1 and TRBJ1-2, with no clear D. With 3 bases removed from V and 0 bases from J, the gap between germline ends came to 8 bases. The CDR3 consists of 13 residues. Germline CDR1 is DFQATT and CDR2 is SNEGSKA (reference sequence). DNA for the CDR3: TGCAGTGCTAGTGCAGGTTCTAACTATGGCTACACCTTC. Translated, it gives CSASAGSNYGYTF.

This chain links TRBV2 with TRBJ2-1, with D possibly being TRBD1 or TRBD2 (5 bases each). V was clipped by 4 bases and J by 10 bases, with 14 bases between them. Germline V CDR1 and CDR2: SNHLY, FYNNEI. There are 13 residues in the CDR3. The CDR3 DNA follows: TGTGCCAGCAGTGGAGTGGGGGTTGTAGAGCAGTTCTTC. Protein sequence: CASSGVGVVEQFF.

This clone was found a few times. V and J are TRBV5-1 and TRBJ1-2; no clear D. The germline CDR1 and CDR2 sequences are SGHRS and YFSETQ. V lost 0 bases to trimming and J lost 10 bases, with 10 bases between them. The length of the CDR3 is 12 residues. CDR3 nucleotides: TGCGCCAGCAGCTTGGGGGTTCGCGACTACACCTTC. This sequence encodes CASSLGVRDYTF. Supplemented by reference TRBV5-1 and TRBJ1-2, the full variable domain reads KAGVTQTPRYLIKTRGQQVTLSCSPISGHRSVSWYQQTPGQGLQFLFEYFSETQRNKGNFPGRFSGRQFSNSRSEMNVSTLELGDSALYLCASSLGVRDYTFGSGTRLTVV.

The J gene is TRBJ2-1, the V gene TRBV28; D may match TRBD1 or TRBD2 (5 bases each). CDR3 length equals 16 residues. From germline, CDR1 is MDHEN and CDR2 SYDVKM. V was cut by 3 bases and J by 5 bases, with 17 bases left in between. In nucleotides, the CDR3 is TGTGCCAGCAGTTTCTATAACCTCCGGGGCCACAATGAGCAGTTCTTC. This codes for CASSFYNLRGHNEQFF.

This chain links TRBV10-3 with TRBJ2-6; D gene unclear. The V end lost 0 bases, the J end lost 1 base, and 16 bases lay between the germline ends. This CDR3 comprises 19 residues. Germline CDR1 and CDR2: ENHRY and SYGVKD. The CDR3 DNA follows: TGTGCCATCAGTGAGTCGAAACTGAACTGGCGGTCTGGGGCCAACGTCCTGACTTTC. This translates into CAISESKLNWRSGANVLTF.

The V gene is TRBV5-1, the J gene TRBJ2-5; 12 bases are a match to TRBD2. With V trimmed by 3 bases and J by 4 bases, 13 bases remained unmatched. In germline, CDR1 is SGHRS, CDR2 YFSETQ. The CDR3 is made up of 18 amino acids. The CDR3 DNA reads TGCGCCAGCAGCTCGCAGGGGCCGGGACTAGCGGGTACAGAGACCCAGTACTTC. Its protein is CASSSQGPGLAGTETQYF.

The chain uses TRBV7-9 and TRBJ1-5; 10 bases are shared with TRBD1. The CDR3 extends over 17 amino acids. Germline CDR1 reads SEHNR; CDR2 reads FQNEAQ (reference sequence). V was clipped by 4 bases and J by 0 bases; unmatched bases: 6. The CDR3 sequence: CASSSPGTGASNQPQHF. CDR3 nucleotide sequence: TGTGCCAGCAGCTCGCCCGGGACAGGGGCTAGCAATCAGCCCCAGCATTTT. The variable domain in full, with the rest retrieved from reference TRBV7-9 and TRBJ1-5, is DTGVSQNPRHKITKRGQNVTFRCDPISEHNRLYWYRQTLGQGPEFLTYFQNEAQLEKSRLLSDRFSAERPKGSFSTLEIQRTEQGDSAMYLCASSSPGTGASNQPQHFGDGTRLSIL.

J is TRBJ2-3 and V is TRBV3-1 (or the pseudogene TRBV3-2); D is undetermined. Trimming removed 4 bases from V and 2 bases from J, with 4 bases in between. Germline assignment: CDR1 LGHDT and CDR2 YNNKEL (reference sequence). The CDR3 is 12 residues long. The CDR3 reads CASSPHTDTQYF. CDR3 sequence (DNA): TGTGCCAGCAGCCCACACACAGATACGCAGTATTTT.

The chain recombines TRBV10-3 with TRBJ2-2; a weak D match, TRBD2 (5 bases). Germline-derived CDR1 and CDR2 are ENHRY and SYGVKD. This CDR3 region has 15 residues. Deletions cut 3 bases from V and 3 bases from J, with 11 bases between. CDR3 nucleotide sequence: TGTGCCATCAGTGAAGAGGGCGGTGACACCGGGGAGCTGTTTTTT. It encodes CAISEEGGDTGELFF.